The text below deals with one TCR beta chain. The data derive from a study of post-analysis software for immune sequencing data. Unique molecular identifiers were built into the TCR beta cDNA libraries. TCRdb re-called the PCR reads with MiXCR, one entry per CDR3 protein. The data contain roughly 800,000 distinct CDR3 sequences, 53% of them singletons. This TCR was recovered from a girl between 5 and 17 years old with multiple sclerosis. Sample: blood.

The CDR3 protein is CASSLVPSGDYEQYF. The CDR3 nucleotides are TGCGCCAGCAGCTTGGTCCCTAGCGGGGACTACGAGCAGTACTTC. V and J are TRBV5-1 and TRBJ2-7; 9 bases agree with TRBD2. Germline V CDR1 and CDR2: SGHRS, YFSETQ. The J segment lost 3 bases and the V segment lost 0 bases, leaving 4 bases of the junction unmatched. This CDR3 has 15 amino acids. The full variable domain, with the rest looked up from reference TRBV5-1 and TRBJ2-7, is KAGVTQTPRYLIKTRGQQVTLSCSPISGHRSVSWYQQTPGQGLQFLFEYFSETQRNKGNFPGRFSGRQFSNSRSEMNVSTLELGDSALYLCASSLVPSGDYEQYFGPGTRLTVT.